The source of this T cell receptor beta chain is a study of blood T cells in healthy people across ages. Regarding the study as a whole: Donors of long life had a larger count of naive CD4+ cells and greater diversity than aged donors.

A second about 6 to 12 cycle PCR used barcoded and J-beta primers. One entry per CDR3 protein results from TCRdb running MiXCR on the 5' RACE reads. The table includes roughly 720,000 distinct CDR3 sequences, around half detected once. The CDR3 is 12 amino acids. CDR1 DFQATT and CDR2 SNEGSKA come from the germline V gene (reference sequence). V was trimmed by 0 bases and J by 13 bases, leaving 13 bases between them. Notes on this clonotype: Its antigen remains unknown. This may be a read error, as it is one base from a much larger clone.

This sequence was found in an elderly man in good health. The sequenced material came from blood. The chain joins TRBV20-1 to TRBJ2-1; TRBD2 might be the D (5 bases). For the CDR3, the DNA is TGCAGTGCTAGAGAGGCCGGGGTGCCACAGTTCTTC. Residues: CSAREAGVPQFF.